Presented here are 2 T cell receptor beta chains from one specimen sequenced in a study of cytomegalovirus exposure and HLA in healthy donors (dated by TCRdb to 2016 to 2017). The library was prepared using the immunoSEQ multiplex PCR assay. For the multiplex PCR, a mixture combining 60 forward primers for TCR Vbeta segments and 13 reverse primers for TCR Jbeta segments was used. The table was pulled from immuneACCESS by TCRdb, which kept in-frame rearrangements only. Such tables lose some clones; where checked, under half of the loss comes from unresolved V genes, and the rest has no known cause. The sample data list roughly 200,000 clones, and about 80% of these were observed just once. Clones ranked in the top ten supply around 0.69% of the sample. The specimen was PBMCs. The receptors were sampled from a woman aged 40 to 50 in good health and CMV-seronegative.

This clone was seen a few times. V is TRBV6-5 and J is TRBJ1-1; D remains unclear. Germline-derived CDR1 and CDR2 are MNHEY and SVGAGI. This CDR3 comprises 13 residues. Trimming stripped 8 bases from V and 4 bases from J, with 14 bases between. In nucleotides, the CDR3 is TGTGCCAGCGCCTCAGGATCGGCCACTGAAGCTTTCTTT. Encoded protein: CASASGSATEAFF.

The CDR3 DNA sequence: TGTGCCAGCAGCTTAGAGGGGAGGTCGGTATGGGAGCAGTACTTC. This gives the protein CASSLEGRSVWEQYF. V is TRBV7-2 and J is TRBJ2-7; TRBD2 might be the D (6 bases). V lost 1 base and J lost 7, with 17 bases in between. The CDR3 has 15 residues. CDR1 is SGHTA, CDR2 FQGNSA, per germline.